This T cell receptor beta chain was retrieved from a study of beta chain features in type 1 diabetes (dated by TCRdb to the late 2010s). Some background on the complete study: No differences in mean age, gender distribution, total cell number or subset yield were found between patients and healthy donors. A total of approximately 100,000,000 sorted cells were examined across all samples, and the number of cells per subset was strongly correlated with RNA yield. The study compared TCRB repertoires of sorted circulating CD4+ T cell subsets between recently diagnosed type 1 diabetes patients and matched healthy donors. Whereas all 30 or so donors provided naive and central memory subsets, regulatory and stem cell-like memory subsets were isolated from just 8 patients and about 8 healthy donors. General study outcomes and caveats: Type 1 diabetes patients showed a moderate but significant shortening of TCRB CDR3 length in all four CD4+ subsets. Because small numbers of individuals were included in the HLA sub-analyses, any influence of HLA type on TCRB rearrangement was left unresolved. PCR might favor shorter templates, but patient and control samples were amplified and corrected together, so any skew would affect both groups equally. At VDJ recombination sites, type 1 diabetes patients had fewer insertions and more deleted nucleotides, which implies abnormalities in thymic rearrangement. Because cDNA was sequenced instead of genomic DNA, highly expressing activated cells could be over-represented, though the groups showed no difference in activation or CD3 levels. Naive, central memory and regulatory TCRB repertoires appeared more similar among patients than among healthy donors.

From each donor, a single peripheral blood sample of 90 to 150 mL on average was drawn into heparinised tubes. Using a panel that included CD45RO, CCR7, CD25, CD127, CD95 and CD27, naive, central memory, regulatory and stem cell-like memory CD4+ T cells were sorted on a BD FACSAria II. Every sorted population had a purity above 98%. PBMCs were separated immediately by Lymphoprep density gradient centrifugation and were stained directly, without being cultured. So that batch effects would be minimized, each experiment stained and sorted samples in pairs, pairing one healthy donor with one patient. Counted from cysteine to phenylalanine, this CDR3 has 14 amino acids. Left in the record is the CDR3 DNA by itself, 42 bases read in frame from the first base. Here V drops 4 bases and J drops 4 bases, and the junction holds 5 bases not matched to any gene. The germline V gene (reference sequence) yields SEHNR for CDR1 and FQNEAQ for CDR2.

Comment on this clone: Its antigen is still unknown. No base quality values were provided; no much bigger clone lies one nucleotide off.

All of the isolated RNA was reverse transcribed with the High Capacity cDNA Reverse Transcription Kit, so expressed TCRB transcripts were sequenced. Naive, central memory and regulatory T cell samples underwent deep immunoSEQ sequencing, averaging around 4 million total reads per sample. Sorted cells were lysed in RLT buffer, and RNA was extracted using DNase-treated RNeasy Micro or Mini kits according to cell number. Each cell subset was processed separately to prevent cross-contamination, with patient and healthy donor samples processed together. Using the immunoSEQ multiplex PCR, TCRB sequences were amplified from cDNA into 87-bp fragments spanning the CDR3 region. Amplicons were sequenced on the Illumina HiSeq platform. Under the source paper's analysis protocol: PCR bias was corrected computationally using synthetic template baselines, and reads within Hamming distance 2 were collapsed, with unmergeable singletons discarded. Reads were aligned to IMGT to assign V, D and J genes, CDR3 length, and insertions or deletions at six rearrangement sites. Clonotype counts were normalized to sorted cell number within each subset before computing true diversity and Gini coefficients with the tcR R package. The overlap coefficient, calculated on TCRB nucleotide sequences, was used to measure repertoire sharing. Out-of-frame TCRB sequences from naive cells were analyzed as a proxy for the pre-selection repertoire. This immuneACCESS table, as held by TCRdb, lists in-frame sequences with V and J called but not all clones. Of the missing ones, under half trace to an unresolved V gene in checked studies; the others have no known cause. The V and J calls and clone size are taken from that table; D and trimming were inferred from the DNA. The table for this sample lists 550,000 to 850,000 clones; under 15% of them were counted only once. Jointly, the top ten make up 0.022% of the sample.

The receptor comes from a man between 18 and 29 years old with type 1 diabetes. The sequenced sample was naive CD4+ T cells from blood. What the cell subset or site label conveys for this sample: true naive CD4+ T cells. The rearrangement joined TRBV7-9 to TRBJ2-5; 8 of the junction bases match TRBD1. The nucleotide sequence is TGTGCCAGCAGCTCTACAGGGGGTGCAGAGACCCAGTACTTC. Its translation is CASSSTGGAETQYF.